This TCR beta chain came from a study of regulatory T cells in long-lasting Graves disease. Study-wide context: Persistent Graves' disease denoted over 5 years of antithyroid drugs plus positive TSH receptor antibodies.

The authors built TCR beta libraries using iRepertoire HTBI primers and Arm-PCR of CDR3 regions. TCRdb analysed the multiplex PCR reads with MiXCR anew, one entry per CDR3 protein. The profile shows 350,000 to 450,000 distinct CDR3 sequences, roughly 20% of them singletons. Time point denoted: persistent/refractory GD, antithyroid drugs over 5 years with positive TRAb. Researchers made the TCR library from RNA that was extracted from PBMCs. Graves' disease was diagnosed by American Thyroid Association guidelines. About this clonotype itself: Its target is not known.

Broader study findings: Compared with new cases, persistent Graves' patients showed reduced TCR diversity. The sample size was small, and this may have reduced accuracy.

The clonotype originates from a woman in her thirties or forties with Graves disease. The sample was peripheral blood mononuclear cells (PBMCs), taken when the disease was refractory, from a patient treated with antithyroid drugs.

CDR3 bases: TGTGCCAGCAGCTATAAGACGAGCTACGAGCAGTACTTC. It encodes CASSYKTSYEQYF. V and J are TRBV28 and TRBJ2-7, with unresolved D. Trimming removed 6 bases from V and 3 bases from J, with 12 bases in between. Germline V gene data show CDR1 as MDHEN and CDR2 as SYDVKM. This CDR3 contains 13 residues.